The 22 T cell receptor beta chains presented below share a single source sample, sequenced in a study of cytomegalovirus exposure and HLA in healthy donors. The PCR used 60 Vbeta and 13 Jbeta primers. TCRdb's table, derived via immunoSEQ multiplex PCR, lists solely in-frame clones and lacks some. The data show about 65,000 clones, with approximately 60% seen just once and approximately 3% held by the top ten. The sample taken for sequencing was PBMCs. These receptor sequences come from a young man in good health and CMV-seronegative.

This clone appeared once. The chain couples TRBV7-9 to TRBJ1-4, with a possible D match to TRBD1 (5 bases). This CDR3 has 16 residues. Germline V CDR1 and CDR2: SEHNR, FQNEAQ (reference sequence). V lost 4 bases to trimming and J lost 0 bases, with 12 bases between them. The DNA of the CDR3 is TGTGCCAGCAGCTACGGGAGGGGTGCAACTAATGAAAAACTGTTTTTT. It translates to CASSYGRGATNEKLFF.

This clone was picked up a small number of times. The gene calls are TRBV2 and TRBJ2-3; 8 bases map to TRBD2. CDR3 length: 15 amino acids. Looked up from germline, CDR1 is SNHLY and CDR2 is FYNNEI. Trimming cost V 3 bases and J 2 bases; bases outside gene matches: 4. CDR3 residues: CASSDLAGSTDTQYF. CDR3 sequence (DNA): TGTGCCAGCAGTGATCTAGCGGGTTCCACAGATACGCAGTATTTT.

This sequence joins TRBV5-4 and TRBJ2-2; D is perhaps TRBD2 (5 bases). Germline values: CDR1 SGHNT, CDR2 YYREEE (reference sequence). V was pared by 0 bases and J by 0 bases, with 15 bases between. This CDR3 has 18 residues. The CDR3, as DNA: TGTGCCAGCAGCTTGGAGTTAGCGAGAGGCCCGAACACCGGGGAGCTGTTTTTT. This encodes CASSLELARGPNTGELFF.

The CDR3 protein is CASSLVGTGAPVNEKLFF. Written as DNA, the CDR3 is TGTGCCAGCAGCTTAGTAGGGACAGGCGCCCCTGTTAATGAAAAACTGTTTTTT. The chain joins TRBV7-8 to TRBJ1-4, with 8 bases aligning to TRBD1. Germline V CDR1 and CDR2: SGHVS, FQNEAQ. The CDR3 length is 18 residues. J was trimmed by 4 bases and V by 1 base; bases with no gene match: 11.

The chain carries TRBV5-1 and TRBJ2-5; 10 bases are shared with TRBD2. The CDR3 loop spans 15 amino acids. J lost 2 bases, V lost 2 bases, and 3 bases had no gene match. CDR1 is SGHRS, CDR2 YFSETQ, per germline. The CDR3 DNA reads TGCGCCAGCAGCTTACTAGCGGGGATACAAGAGACCCAGTACTTC. Its protein is CASSLLAGIQETQYF.

The chain is built from TRBV5-6 and TRBJ1-5; no clear D. The CDR3 length is 13 residues. Germline values: CDR1 SGHDT, CDR2 YYEEEE. With 2 bases removed from V and 4 bases from J, the gap between germline ends came to 7 bases. The CDR3 sequence is CASSFSENQPQHF. CDR3 bases: TGTGCCAGCAGCTTCTCCGAGAATCAGCCCCAGCATTTT.

V is TRBV6-5 and J is TRBJ1-2, with 9 bases matching TRBD1. Germline V gene lookup returns CDR1 MNHEY and CDR2 SVGAGI. The ends lost 5 bases at V and 8 bases at J; junction bases unmatched: 9. The CDR3 spans 14 residues. The CDR3 region is CASSRDRAPEGYTF. The DNA of the CDR3 is TGTGCCAGCAGTCGGGACAGGGCACCGGAGGGCTACACCTTC.

In its sample, this clone was seen a few times. The CDR3 loop reads CASSWGGGANGYTF. The CDR3 coding sequence is TGTGCCAGCAGCTGGGGAGGGGGGGCTAATGGCTACACCTTC. V gene TRBV5-6 combines with J gene TRBJ1-2; D might be TRBD1 (6 bases). CDR1 SGHDT and CDR2 YYEEEE come from the germline V gene. V was clipped by 3 bases and J by 6 bases, with 15 bases between them. This CDR3 spans 14 amino acids.

The genes are TRBV4-2 and TRBJ2-5; the D is unclear. Per germline, CDR1 LGHNA and CDR2 YNFKEQ. Between the trimmed V and J ends, which lost 1 base and 1 base, there was a span of 7 bases. There are 14 residues in the CDR3. The CDR3 sequence: CASSQGLLQETQYF. In DNA, the CDR3 is TGTGCCAGCAGCCAAGGACTTCTCCAAGAGACCCAGTACTTC.

The genes are TRBV7-9 and TRBJ1-1, with D maybe TRBD1 (6 bases). This CDR3 has 15 amino acids. Trimming left V 5 bases short and J 0 bases short, with 13 bases between. From germline, CDR1 is SEHNR and CDR2 FQNEAQ (reference sequence). The CDR3 sequence: CASSEDSLMNTEAFF. The CDR3 DNA sequence: TGTGCCAGCAGCGAGGACAGTCTCATGAACACTGAAGCTTTCTTT.

This clone was seen once. The V call is TRBV5-1, the J call TRBJ2-3; 10 bases line up with TRBD1. Unmatched junction bases numbered 3, after V lost 4 bases and J lost 1 base. CDR3 length equals 15 residues. Germline-derived CDR1 and CDR2 are SGHRS and YFSETQ. CDR3 sequence reads: CASSKGQGRTDTQYF. The CDR3 DNA reads as TGCGCCAGCAGCAAGGGACAGGGGCGCACAGATACGCAGTATTTT. The complete variable domain, with remaining parts taken from reference TRBV5-1 and TRBJ2-3, reads KAGVTQTPRYLIKTRGQQVTLSCSPISGHRSVSWYQQTPGQGLQFLFEYFSETQRNKGNFPGRFSGRQFSNSRSEMNVSTLELGDSALYLCASSKGQGRTDTQYFGPGTRLTVL.

The chain combines TRBV11-2 with TRBJ1-5, with D possibly matching TRBD1 (5 bases). V was trimmed by 6 bases and J by 7 bases, leaving 13 bases between them. Germline CDR1 is SGHAT and CDR2 is FQNNGV. The CDR3 runs 13 residues. The CDR3 here is CASSPGREQPQHF. The DNA for the CDR3 is TGTGCCAGCAGTCCGGGGCGGGAGCAGCCCCAGCATTTT.

The chain combines TRBV2 with TRBJ2-5, with 8 bases matching TRBD1. Germline values: CDR1 SNHLY, CDR2 FYNNEI. V gave up 7 bases and J gave up 5 bases; unmatched junction bases: 6. This CDR3 has 13 amino acids. The CDR3, as DNA: TGTGCCAGCATGAGGGACAGGCGGGAGACCCAGTACTTC. It codes for CASMRDRRETQYF. The entire variable domain, with the rest obtained from reference TRBV2 and TRBJ2-5, is as follows: EPEVTQTPSHQVTQMGQEVILRCVPISNHLYFYWYRQILGQKVEFLVSFYNNEISEKSEIFDDQFSVERPDGSNFTLKIRSTKLEDSAMYFCASMRDRRETQYFGPGTRLLVL.

The chain employs TRBV10-3 and TRBJ2-5; a possible D gene is TRBD1 (5 bases). Germline CDR1 reads ENHRY; CDR2 reads SYGVKD. V was pared by 10 bases and J by 3 bases, with 18 bases between. There are 14 residues in the CDR3. The CDR3 region is CASTTEMGKETQYF. The DNA of the CDR3 is TGTGCCAGCACGACAGAGATGGGCAAAGAGACCCAGTACTTC.

The V gene is TRBV6-1, the J gene TRBJ2-5, with a weak D call TRBD2 (7 bases). The CDR3 extends over 16 amino acids. The germline V gene encodes CDR1 MNHNS and CDR2 SASEGT. The V end was cut by 0 bases, the J end by 5 bases, with 16 bases between. The CDR3 loop reads CASSEARGGAGETQYF. The DNA for the CDR3 is TGTGCCAGCAGTGAAGCGCGAGGGGGGGCAGGGGAGACCCAGTACTTC.

The gene calls are TRBV5-1 and TRBJ1-1; D ambiguous. The V end was cut by 4 bases, the J end by 6 bases, with 16 bases between. The CDR3 consists of 14 residues. Per germline, CDR1 SGHRS and CDR2 YFSETQ. Here the CDR3 reads CASSAPGSGAEAFF. In DNA, the CDR3 is TGCGCCAGCAGCGCGCCGGGATCCGGGGCTGAAGCTTTCTTT.

The CDR3 sequence: CASNARRGKNTEAFF. The CDR3 DNA reads as TGTGCCAGTAACGCGCGCAGGGGGAAGAACACTGAAGCTTTCTTT. The chain is built from TRBV19 and TRBJ1-1; 7 nucleotides line up with TRBD1. The CDR3 runs to 15 residues. Germline CDR1 and CDR2: LNHDA and SQIVND (reference sequence). With 7 bases clipped from V and 1 base from J, the junction kept 9 bases outside the gene matches.

This clone has more than one count but fewer than ten. The chain couples TRBV6-6 to TRBJ1-1; a possible D gene is TRBD1 (5 bases). V was trimmed by 8 bases and J by 4 bases, leaving 11 bases between them. This CDR3 is 12 amino acids long. Germline V gene sequence: CDR1 MNHNY, CDR2 SVGAGI (reference sequence). The CDR3 protein is CASDMGGTEAFF. CDR3 coding DNA: TGTGCCAGCGATATGGGGGGCACTGAAGCTTTCTTT.

The J gene is TRBJ1-2, the V gene TRBV5-1; 8 nucleotides match TRBD1. The CDR3 sequence is 15 residues long. CDR1 and CDR2 (germline): SGHRS, YFSETQ. V dropped 4 bases and J dropped 0; count of bases not matched to a gene: 5. The chain's CDR3 is CASSPTGDANYGYTF. CDR3 DNA: TGCGCCAGCAGCCCGACAGGGGATGCTAACTATGGCTACACCTTC.

V usage is TRBV2 and J usage is TRBJ1-4, with TRBD1 matching 9 bases. The CDR3 spans 16 residues. Germline V gene data show CDR1 as SNHLY and CDR2 as FYNNEI. J gave up 5 bases and V 6 bases, and 10 bases lay outside the gene matches. The chain's CDR3 is CASRSRDRDRNEKLFF. The CDR3 coding sequence is TGTGCCAGCAGATCCCGGGACAGGGATCGCAATGAAAAACTGTTTTTT.

The chain carries TRBV15 and TRBJ2-5, with TRBD1 identical over 10 bases. The CDR3 spans 15 residues. Germline CDR1 is LNHNV and CDR2 is YYDKDF (reference sequence). V was pared by 5 bases and J by 2 bases, with 5 bases of the junction left unmatched. As DNA, the CDR3 is TGTGCCACCAGCGGAGGACAGGGGGTACAAGAGACCCAGTACTTC. Residues: CATSGGQGVQETQYF.

The chain carries TRBV5-8 and TRBJ2-5; D perhaps matches TRBD2 (5 bases). Deletions cut 3 bases from V and 4 bases from J, with 13 bases between. This CDR3 is built from 14 residues. CDR1 SGHTS and CDR2 YDEGEE come from the germline V gene. The CDR3 nucleotides read TGTGCCAGCAGCTCCGGACTGGGTGGAGAGACCCAGTACTTC. Translated, it gives CASSSGLGGETQYF.